This T cell receptor (beta chain) was recorded in a study of a mutant IDH1 vaccine in newly diagnosed glioma. The wider study: Treated patients were roughly 60% male, about 38% female, mean age around 40 years. Most patients had radiochemotherapy with temozolomide before enrollment; others had one alone. The timing of visit V12 was week 35, and that of visit V13 was week 47.

The table came from immunoSEQ multiplex PCR; TCRdb's copy has only in-frame clones and leaves some out. Of tens of thousands of clones detected, 65% appear once; the ten largest clones hold about 5%. The time point was: week 47, end of study. One vaccine dose held 300 ug of mutant IDH1 20-mer peptide and came with topical imiquimod. As to this clone: As yet, its antigen is unknown.

The V gene's germline CDR1 is SEHNR and CDR2 FQNEAQ (reference sequence). V lost 0 bases and J 4 bases, leaving 9 bases between the germline ends. The CDR3 is 14 residues long. The sequence came from a man aged 35-49 years with glioma. Some clones in this sample may be carry-over from other donors' samples. This sample comprised peripheral blood mononuclear cells (PBMCs), obtained from a glioma patient whose treatment included an IDH1 peptide vaccine. The chain couples TRBV7-9 to TRBJ2-5, with a weak D call TRBD2 (6 bases). The CDR3 spells CASSLAGGRETQYF. The CDR3, as DNA: TGTGCCAGCAGCTTAGCGGGGGGAAGAGAGACCCAGTACTTC. Drawing the rest from reference TRBV7-9 and TRBJ2-5, the complete variable domain is DTGVSQNPRHKITKRGQNVTFRCDPISEHNRLYWYRQTLGQGPEFLTYFQNEAQLEKSRLLSDRFSAERPKGSFSTLEIQRTEQGDSAMYLCASSLAGGRETQYFGPGTRLLVL.